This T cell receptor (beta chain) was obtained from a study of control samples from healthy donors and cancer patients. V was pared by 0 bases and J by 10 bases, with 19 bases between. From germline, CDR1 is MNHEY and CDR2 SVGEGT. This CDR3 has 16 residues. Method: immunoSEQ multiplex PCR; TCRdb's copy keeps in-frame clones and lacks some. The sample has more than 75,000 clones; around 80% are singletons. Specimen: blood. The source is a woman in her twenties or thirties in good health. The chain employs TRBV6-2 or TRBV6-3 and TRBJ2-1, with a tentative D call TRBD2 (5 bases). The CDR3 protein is CASSYSKDWIRREQFF. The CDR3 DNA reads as TGTGCCAGCAGTTACTCGAAGGACTGGATTCGACGGGAGCAGTTCTTC.